The clone carrying this TCR beta chain appeared a few times. This specimen comes from a study of Graves' ophthalmopathy and Graves' hyperthyroidism. The V end lost 2 bases, the J end lost 8 bases, and 12 bases lay between the germline ends. The CDR3 spans 12 residues. Germline CDR1 and CDR2: DFQATT and SNEGSKA (reference sequence). Beta-chain TCR CDR3 regions were amplified from RNA transcripts. Second-round multiplex PCR came after first-round RT-PCR with HTBI primers. MiXCR, run by TCRdb on the multiplex PCR reads, gives a single entry per CDR3 protein. The sample lists approximately 540,000 distinct CDR3 sequences, less than 40% occurring once.

Sequenced: peripheral blood or thyroid tissue (not recorded which). The V call is TRBV20-1, the J call TRBJ1-1, with a weak D call TRBD1 (6 bases). The TCR comes from an adult man with Graves' hyperthyroidism. DNA of the CDR3: TGCAGTGCTAGACAGGGGCAAGGGGAAGCTTTCTTT. Translated, it gives CSARQGQGEAFF.